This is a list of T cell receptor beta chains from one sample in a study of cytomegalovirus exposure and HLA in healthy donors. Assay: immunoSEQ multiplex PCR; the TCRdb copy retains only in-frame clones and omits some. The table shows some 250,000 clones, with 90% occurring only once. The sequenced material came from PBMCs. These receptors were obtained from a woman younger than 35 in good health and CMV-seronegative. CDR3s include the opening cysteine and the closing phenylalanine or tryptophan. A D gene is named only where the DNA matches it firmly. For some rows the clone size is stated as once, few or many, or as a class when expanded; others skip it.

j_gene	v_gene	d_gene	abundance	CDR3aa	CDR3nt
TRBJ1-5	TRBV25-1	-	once	CASSEYDQDSNQPQHF	TGTGCCAGCAGTGAATATGACCAGGATAGCAATCAGCCCCAGCATTTT
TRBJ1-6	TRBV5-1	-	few	CASSWFDSSHF	TGCGCCAGCAGCTGGTTCGACAGTTCCCACTTT
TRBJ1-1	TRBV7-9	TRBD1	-	CASSWDSNTEAFF	TGTGCCAGCAGCTGGGACAGTAACACTGAAGCTTTCTTT
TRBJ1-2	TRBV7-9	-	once	CASSHEGGRIYGYTF	TGTGCCAGCAGCCATGAGGGAGGCAGGATCTATGGCTACACCTTC
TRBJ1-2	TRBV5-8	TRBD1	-	CASSRDRGGYGYTF	TGTGCCAGCAGCAGGGACAGGGGCGGGTATGGCTACACCTTC
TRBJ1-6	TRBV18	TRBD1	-	CASSSPAGQNNSPLHF	TGTGCCAGCTCATCCCCCGCGGGACAGAATAATTCACCCCTCCACTTT
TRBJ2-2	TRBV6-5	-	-	CASRAGIGELFF	TGTGCCAGCAGAGCCGGGATCGGGGAGCTGTTTTTT
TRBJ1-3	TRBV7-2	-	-	CASSPHLGRPGNTIYF	TGTGCCAGCAGCCCCCACCTCGGGAGGCCTGGAAACACCATATATTTT
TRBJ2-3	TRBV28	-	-	CASTLRDTQYF	TGTGCCAGCACCCTCAGAGATACGCAGTATTTT
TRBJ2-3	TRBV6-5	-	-	CASSYSGAGGTDTQYF	TGTGCCAGCAGTTACTCGGGGGCGGGAGGCACAGATACGCAGTATTTT
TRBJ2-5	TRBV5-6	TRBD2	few	CASSLASGRETQYF	TGTGCCAGCAGCTTGGCTAGCGGGAGAGAGACCCAGTACTTC
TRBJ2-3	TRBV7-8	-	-	CASSSGADTQYF	TGTGCCAGCAGCTCAGGGGCAGATACGCAGTATTTT
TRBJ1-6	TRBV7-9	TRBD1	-	CASSFYRGGHNSPLHF	TGTGCCAGCAGCTTCTACAGGGGAGGCCATAATTCACCCCTCCACTTT
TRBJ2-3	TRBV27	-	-	CASKAGPYLITNTDTQYF	TGTGCCAGTAAAGCGGGTCCTTATCTCATTACGAATACAGATACGCAGTATTTT
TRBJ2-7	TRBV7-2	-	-	CASSHGPSGAYEQYF	TGTGCCAGCAGCCATGGACCGTCGGGGGCCTACGAGCAGTACTTC
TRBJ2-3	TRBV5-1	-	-	CASSLGLSTDTQYF	TGCGCCAGCAGCTTGGGACTAAGCACAGATACGCAGTATTTT
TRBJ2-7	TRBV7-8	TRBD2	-	CASSLETSGYYEQYF	TGTGCCAGCAGCTTAGAGACTAGCGGGTACTACGAGCAGTACTTC
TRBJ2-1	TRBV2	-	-	CASSLTHPEQFF	TGTGCCAGCAGCCTTACTCATCCTGAGCAGTTCTTC
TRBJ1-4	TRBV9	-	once	CASSVRGHEKLFF	TGTGCCAGCAGCGTTAGGGGTCACGAAAAACTGTTTTTT
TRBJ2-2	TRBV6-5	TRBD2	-	CASSWGGGPTGELFF	TGTGCCAGCTCTTGGGGCGGGGGGCCTACCGGGGAGCTGTTTTTT
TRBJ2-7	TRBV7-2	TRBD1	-	CASSFRQGGGEQYF	TGTGCCAGCAGCTTTCGACAGGGGGGAGGAGAGCAGTACTTC
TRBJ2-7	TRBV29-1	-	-	CSAQLGQVGHEQYF	TGCAGCGCTCAACTGGGGCAGGTCGGCCACGAGCAGTACTTC
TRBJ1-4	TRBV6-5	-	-	CASGVREVTNEKLFF	TGTGCCAGCGGGGTCAGGGAAGTAACTAATGAAAAACTGTTTTTT
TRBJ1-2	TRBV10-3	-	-	CASVPEYSNYGYTF	TGTGCCAGCGTCCCCGAGTATTCTAACTATGGCTACACCTTC